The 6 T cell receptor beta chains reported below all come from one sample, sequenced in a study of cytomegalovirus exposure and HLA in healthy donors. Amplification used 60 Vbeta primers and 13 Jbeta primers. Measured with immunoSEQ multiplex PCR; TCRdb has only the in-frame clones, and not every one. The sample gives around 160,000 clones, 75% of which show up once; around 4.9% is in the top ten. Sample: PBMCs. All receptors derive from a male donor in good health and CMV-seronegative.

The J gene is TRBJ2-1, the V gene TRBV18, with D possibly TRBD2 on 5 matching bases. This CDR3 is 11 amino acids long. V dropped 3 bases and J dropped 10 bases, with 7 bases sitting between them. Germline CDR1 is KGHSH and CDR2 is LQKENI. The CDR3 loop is CASSPWEEQFF. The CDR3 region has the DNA TGTGCCAGCTCACCTTGGGAGGAGCAGTTCTTC. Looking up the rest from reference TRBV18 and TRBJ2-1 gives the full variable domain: NAGVMQNPRHLVRRRGQEARLRCSPMKGHSHVYWYRQLPEEGLKFMVYLQKENIIDESGMPKERFSAEFPKEGPSILRIQQVVRGDSAAYFCASSPWEEQFFGPGTRLTVL.

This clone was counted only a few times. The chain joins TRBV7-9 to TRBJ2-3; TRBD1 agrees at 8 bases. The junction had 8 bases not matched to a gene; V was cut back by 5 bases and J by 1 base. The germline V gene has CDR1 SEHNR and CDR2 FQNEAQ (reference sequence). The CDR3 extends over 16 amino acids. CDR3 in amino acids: CASSQDPTGGTDTQYF. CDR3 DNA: TGTGCCAGCAGCCAAGATCCGACAGGGGGCACAGATACGCAGTATTTT.

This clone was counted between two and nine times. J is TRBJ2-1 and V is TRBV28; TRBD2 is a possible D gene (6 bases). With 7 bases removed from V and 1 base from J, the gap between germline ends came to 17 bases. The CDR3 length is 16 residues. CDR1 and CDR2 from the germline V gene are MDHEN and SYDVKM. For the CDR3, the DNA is TGTGCCAGCATGGGGTTGGAGGGAGGATCCTACAATGAGCAGTTCTTC. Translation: CASMGLEGGSYNEQFF.

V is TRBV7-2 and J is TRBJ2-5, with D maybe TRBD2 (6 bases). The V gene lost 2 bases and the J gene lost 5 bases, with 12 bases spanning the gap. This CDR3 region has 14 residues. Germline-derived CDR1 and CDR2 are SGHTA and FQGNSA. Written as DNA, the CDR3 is TGTGCCAGCAGCTTATCTGGGACTCTCGAGACCCAGTACTTC. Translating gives CASSLSGTLETQYF.

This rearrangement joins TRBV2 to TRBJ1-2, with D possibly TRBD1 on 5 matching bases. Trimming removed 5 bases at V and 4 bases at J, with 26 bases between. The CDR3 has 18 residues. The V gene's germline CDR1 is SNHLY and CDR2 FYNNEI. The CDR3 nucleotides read TGTGCCAGCAGTCCCGCTTTCGAGGAGCAGGGCCTCCGCTATGGCTACACCTTC. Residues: CASSPAFEEQGLRYGYTF.

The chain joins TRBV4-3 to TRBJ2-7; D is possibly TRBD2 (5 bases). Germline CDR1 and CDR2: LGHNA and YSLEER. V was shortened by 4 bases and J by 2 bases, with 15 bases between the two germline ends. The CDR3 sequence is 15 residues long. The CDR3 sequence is CASSRFRGQTYEQYF. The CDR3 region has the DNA TGCGCCAGCAGCCGCTTCCGAGGGCAGACCTACGAGCAGTACTTC.